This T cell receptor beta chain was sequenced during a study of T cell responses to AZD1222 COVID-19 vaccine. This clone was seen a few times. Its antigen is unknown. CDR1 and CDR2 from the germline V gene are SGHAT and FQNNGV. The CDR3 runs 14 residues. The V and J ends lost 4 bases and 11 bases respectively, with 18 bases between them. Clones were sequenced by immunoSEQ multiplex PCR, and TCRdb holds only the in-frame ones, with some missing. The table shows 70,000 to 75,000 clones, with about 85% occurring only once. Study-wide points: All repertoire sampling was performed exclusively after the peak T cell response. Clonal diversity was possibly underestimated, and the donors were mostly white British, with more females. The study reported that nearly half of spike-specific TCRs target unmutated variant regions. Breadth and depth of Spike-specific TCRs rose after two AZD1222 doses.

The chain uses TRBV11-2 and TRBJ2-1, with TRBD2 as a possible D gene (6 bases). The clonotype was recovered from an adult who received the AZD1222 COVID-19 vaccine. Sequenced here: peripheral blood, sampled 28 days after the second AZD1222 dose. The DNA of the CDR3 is TGTGCCAGCAGCTCACTGTCGGGGACTGCTAAGCAGTTCTTC. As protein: CASSSLSGTAKQFF. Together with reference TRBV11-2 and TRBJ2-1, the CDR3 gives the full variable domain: EAGVAQSPRYKIIEKRQSVAFWCNPISGHATLYWYQQILGQGPKLLIQFQNNGVVDDSQLPKDRFSAERLKGVDSTLKIQPAKLEDSAVYLCASSSLSGTAKQFFGPGTRLTVL.